These T cell receptor beta chains were read from a single sample in a study of PD-L1 blockade in urothelial cancer. The assay was immunoSEQ multiplex PCR, and TCRdb's table has in-frame clones only and misses some. Of 49,000 or so clones listed, around 84% are singletons. Sequencing used PBMCs, obtained around atezolizumab (anti-PD-L1) treatment. The receptors were sampled from a man aged 55 to 70 with urothelial cancer. Both conserved end residues are part of each CDR3. Each record gives: D gene, J gene, clone size, V gene, CDR3 DNA, CDR3 protein. The D gene is left open where the match is weak. For some rows the clone size is stated as once, few or many, or as a class when expanded; others skip it.

>-|TRBJ1-6|-|TRBV5-1
TGCGCCAGCAGCTCGACAGTGGGAGGCTATAATTCACCCCTCCACTTT
CASSSTVGGYNSPLHF
>TRBD1|TRBJ1-5|-|TRBV19
TGTGCCAGTAGTATAGGAGGGGGCTTCAATCAGCCCCAGCATTTT
CASSIGGGFNQPQHF
>-|TRBJ2-5|-|TRBV10-3
TGTGCCATTAGACGGGACCAAGAGACCCAGTACTTC
CAIRRDQETQYF
>TRBD1|TRBJ1-2|-|TRBV7-2
TGTGCCAGCAGCCCATCTCCAGACAGGGAGGCTTTCTATGGCTACACCTTC
CASSPSPDREAFYGYTF
>TRBD1|TRBJ2-7|-|TRBV9
TGTGCCAGCAGCTCCGGGACAGGGAGTGTGCAGTACTTC
CASSSGTGSVQYF
>TRBD2|TRBJ2-7|-|TRBV4-1
TGCGCCAGCAGCCAACCGCCTACTAGCGGGGGAAATTACGAGCAGTACTTC
CASSQPPTSGGNYEQYF
>-|TRBJ1-1|-|TRBV5-1
TGCGCCAGCAGCTTGAGGCAGGGGAACACTGAAGCTTTCTTT
CASSLRQGNTEAFF
>-|TRBJ1-5|-|TRBV7-8
TGTGCCAGCAGTGATATTGGTGCCGGGAATCGCAATCAGCCCCAGCATTTT
CASSDIGAGNRNQPQHF
>-|TRBJ2-7|-|TRBV28
TGTGCCAGCAGTTTAGAGGGCCTCGAGCAGTACTTC
CASSLEGLEQYF
>-|TRBJ2-5|few|TRBV30
TGTGCCTGGAGTGTTGGGGGCGCGTCTGAGACCCAGTACTTC
CAWSVGGASETQYF
>-|TRBJ2-2|-|TRBV5-1
TGCGCCAGCACTCCCGACCAGACAGGGAACACCGGGGAGCTGTTTTTT
CASTPDQTGNTGELFF
>TRBD1|TRBJ1-2|-|TRBV27
TGTGCCAGCAGTTTATGGGGCGACAGGGGGCTTTTTGGCTACACCTTC
CASSLWGDRGLFGYTF
>-|TRBJ1-4|-|TRBV5-6
TGTGCCAGCAGCCCTCGGGATAGGGCTAATGAAAAACTGTTTTTT
CASSPRDRANEKLFF
>-|TRBJ2-5|-|TRBV7-7
TGTGCTAGCAGCCATGGGAGCGAGACCCAGTACTTC
CASSHGSETQYF
>-|TRBJ1-5|-|TRBV19
TGTGCCAGTAGTGCAACAGGGTACGAACAGCCCCAGCATTTT
CASSATGYEQPQHF